This T cell receptor beta chain originates from a study of cytomegalovirus exposure and HLA in healthy donors. It was with 60 Vbeta and 13 Jbeta primers that the PCR ran. Repertoires were generated with immunoSEQ multiplex PCR, while TCRdb's copy carries only in-frame clones and drops some. The sample lists 150,000 to 200,000 clones; roughly 72% were seen once. Germline assignment: CDR1 LNHNV and CDR2 YYDKDF (reference sequence). The CDR3 length is 16 residues. Losses at the gene ends were 0 bases for V and 5 bases for J; bases not matched to a gene: 7. This rearrangement joins TRBV15 to TRBJ2-5; 9 positions match TRBD1. The sequenced sample consisted of PBMCs. The sequence was collected from a man in his forties in good health and CMV-seropositive. Written as DNA, the CDR3 is TGTGCCACCAGCAGAGATGGGGGACAGGGAGCGGAGACCCAGTACTTC. The encoded protein is CATSRDGGQGAETQYF.